The entry below describes one TCR beta chain. Cells designated naive CD8 were CD45RO-negative and were positively selected for CCR7, with terminally differentiated effector memory CD45RA+ cells excluded. The assay used deep level. Using immunoSEQ multiplex PCR, the repertoire was profiled, and TCRdb retains in-frame clones only, with some absent. The sample includes 1.5 million to 2.5 million clones, about 95% of them seen just once. These data belong to a study of shared clonotypes between healthy human individuals. Study summary: CD4 naive cells filled three plates per donor, CD4 memory three, CD8 naive two and CD8 memory one.

The trim removed 4 bases at V and 1 base at J, leaving 6 bases unmatched. CDR1 is MNHNY, CDR2 SVGAGI, per germline (reference sequence). CDR3 length: 16 residues. The TCR originated in a man aged 18 to 29 in good health. The chain recombines TRBV6-6 with TRBJ2-2; TRBD1 aligns across 7 bases. Specimen: naive CD8+ T cells sorted from blood. The CDR3 sequence: CASSSPGQLNTGELFF. CDR3 DNA: TGTGCCAGCAGTTCCCCGGGACAGCTGAACACCGGGGAGCTGTTTTTT.